Listed here is a single T cell receptor (beta chain). This specimen belongs to a study of T cell changes during pregnancy in multiple sclerosis. This table comes from immunoSEQ multiplex PCR, and its TCRdb copy is limited to in-frame clones, with some not included. The sample consists of about 23,000 clones, roughly 91% of them appearing once. Trimming cost V 1 base and J 1 base, with 10 bases left between them. The CDR3 consists of 15 residues. Looked up from germline, CDR1 is MDHEN and CDR2 is SYDVKM. This receptor was obtained from a female donor with multiple sclerosis, enrolled in a pregnancy study. The sequenced sample was CD8+ T cells from peripheral blood mononuclear cells, obtained in the first trimester of pregnancy. This rearrangement joins TRBV28 to TRBJ1-2; perhaps TRBD1 as D (5 bases). CDR3 DNA: TGTGCCAGCAGTTTATTTGGGGCCGGTAACTATGGCTACACCTTC. Translation: CASSLFGAGNYGYTF.